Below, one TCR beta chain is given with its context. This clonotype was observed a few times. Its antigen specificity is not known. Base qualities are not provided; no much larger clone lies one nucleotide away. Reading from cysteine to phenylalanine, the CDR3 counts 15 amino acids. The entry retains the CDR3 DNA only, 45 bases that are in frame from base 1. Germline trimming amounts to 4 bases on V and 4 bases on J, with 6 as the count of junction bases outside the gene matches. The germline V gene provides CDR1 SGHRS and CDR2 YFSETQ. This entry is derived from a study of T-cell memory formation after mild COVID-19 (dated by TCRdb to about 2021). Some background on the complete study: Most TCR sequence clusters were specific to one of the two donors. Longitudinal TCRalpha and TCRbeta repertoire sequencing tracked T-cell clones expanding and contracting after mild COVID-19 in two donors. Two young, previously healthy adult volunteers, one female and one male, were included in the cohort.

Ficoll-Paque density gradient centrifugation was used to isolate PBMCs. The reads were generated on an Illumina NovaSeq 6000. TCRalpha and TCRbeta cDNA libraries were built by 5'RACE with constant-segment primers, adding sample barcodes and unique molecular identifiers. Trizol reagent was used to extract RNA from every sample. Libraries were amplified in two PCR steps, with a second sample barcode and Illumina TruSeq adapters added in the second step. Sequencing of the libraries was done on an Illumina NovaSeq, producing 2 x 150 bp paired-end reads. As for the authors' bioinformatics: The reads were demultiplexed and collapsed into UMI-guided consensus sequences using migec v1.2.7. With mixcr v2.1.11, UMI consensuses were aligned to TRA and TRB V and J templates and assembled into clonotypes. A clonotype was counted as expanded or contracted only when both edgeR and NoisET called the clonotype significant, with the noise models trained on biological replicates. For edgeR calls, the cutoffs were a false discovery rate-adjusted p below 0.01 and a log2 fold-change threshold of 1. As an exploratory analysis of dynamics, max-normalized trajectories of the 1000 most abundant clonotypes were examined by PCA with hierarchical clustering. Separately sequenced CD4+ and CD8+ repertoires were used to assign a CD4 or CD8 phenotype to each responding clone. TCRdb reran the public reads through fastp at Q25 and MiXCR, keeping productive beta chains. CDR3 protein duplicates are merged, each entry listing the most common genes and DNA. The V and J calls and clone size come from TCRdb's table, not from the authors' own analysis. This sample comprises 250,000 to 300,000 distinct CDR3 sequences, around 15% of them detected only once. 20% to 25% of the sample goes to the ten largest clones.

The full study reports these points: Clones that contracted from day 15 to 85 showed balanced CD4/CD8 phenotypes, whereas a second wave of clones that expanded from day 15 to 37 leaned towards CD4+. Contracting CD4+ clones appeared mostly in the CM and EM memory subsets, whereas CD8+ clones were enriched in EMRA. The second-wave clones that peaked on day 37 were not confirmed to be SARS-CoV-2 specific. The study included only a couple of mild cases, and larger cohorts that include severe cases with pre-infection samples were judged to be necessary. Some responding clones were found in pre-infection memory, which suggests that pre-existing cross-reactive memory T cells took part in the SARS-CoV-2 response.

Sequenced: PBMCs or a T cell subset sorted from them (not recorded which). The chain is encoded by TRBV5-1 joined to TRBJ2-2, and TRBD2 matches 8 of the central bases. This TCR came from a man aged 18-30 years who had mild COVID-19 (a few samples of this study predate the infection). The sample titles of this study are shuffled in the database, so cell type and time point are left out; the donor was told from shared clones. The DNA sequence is TGCGCCAGCAGCCGCCGGGAGGGAGGCACCGGGGAGCTGTTTTTT. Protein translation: CASSRREGGTGELFF.